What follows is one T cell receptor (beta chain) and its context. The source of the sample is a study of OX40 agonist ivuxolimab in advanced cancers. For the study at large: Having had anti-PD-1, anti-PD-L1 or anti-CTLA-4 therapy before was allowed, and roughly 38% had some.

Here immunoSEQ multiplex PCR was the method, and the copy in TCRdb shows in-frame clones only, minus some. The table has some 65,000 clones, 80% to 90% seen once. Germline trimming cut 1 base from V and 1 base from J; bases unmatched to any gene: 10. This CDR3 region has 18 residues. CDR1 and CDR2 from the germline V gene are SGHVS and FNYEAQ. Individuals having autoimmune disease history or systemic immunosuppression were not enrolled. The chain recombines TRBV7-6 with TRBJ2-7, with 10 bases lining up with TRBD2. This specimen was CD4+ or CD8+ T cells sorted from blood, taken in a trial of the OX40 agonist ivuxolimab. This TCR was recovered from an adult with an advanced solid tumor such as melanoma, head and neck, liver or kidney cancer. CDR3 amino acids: CASSLVAGGFGLSYEQYF. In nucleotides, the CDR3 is TGTGCCAGCAGCTTAGTAGCGGGGGGTTTCGGGCTGTCCTACGAGCAGTACTTC.